This TCR beta chain is drawn from a study of shared clonotypes between healthy human individuals. The method was immunoSEQ multiplex PCR; TCRdb's version includes in-frame clones alone and lacks a portion of them. The sample yields about 2.3 million clones, over 85% seen once. The length of the CDR3 is 15 residues. CDR1 and CDR2 (germline): SGHTA, FQGTGA. Trimming cost V 3 bases and J 5 bases, with 16 bases left between them. This receptor was taken from a man aged 18 to 29 in good health. Some clones in this sample may be carry-over from other donors' samples. The specimen sequenced was naive CD4+ T cells from PBMCs. Specified subset: CD45RA+ positively selected. The chain joins TRBV7-3 to TRBJ1-1; D gene unclear. CDR3: CASSFARPPLTEAFF. For the CDR3, the DNA is TGTGCCAGCAGCTTCGCTCGGCCCCCTCTGACTGAAGCTTTCTTT.